The clone carrying this TCR beta chain was detected ten times or more. Antigen: not known. The data derive from a study of T cells in Graves' hyperthyroidism and ophthalmopathy. The study, taken as a whole, reports: In blood, most of the thyroid clonotypes expanded above 0.001 were also present.

TCR beta CDR3 regions were amplified from RNA. The HTBI set primed first-round TCR CDR3 RT-PCR. TCRdb analysed the multiplex PCR reads with MiXCR anew, one entry per CDR3 protein. The table lists about 400,000 distinct CDR3 sequences, about 14% of them singletons. The CDR3 spans 13 residues. The germline gives CDR1 SQVTM, CDR2 ANQGSEA. V gave up 4 bases and J gave up 2 bases, with 11 bases separating them. This sequence joins TRBV29-1 and TRBJ2-5, with D unclear. The TCR sequence derives from a man aged 45 to 65 with Graves' ophthalmopathy. The sample comprised blood. In DNA, the CDR3 is TGCAGCGTTGGGTCAAGTTTGCAAGAGACCCAGTACTTC. It encodes CSVGSSLQETQYF. Full variable domain (outside the CDR3, taken from reference TRBV29-1 and TRBJ2-5): SAVISQKPSRDICQRGTSLTIQCQVDSQVTMMFWYRQQPGQSLTLIATANQGSEATYESGFVIDKFPISRPNLTFSTLTVSNMSPEDSSIYLCSVGSSLQETQYFGPGTRLLVL.